The entry below describes one T cell receptor (beta chain). The antigen is not known. Adults of Caucasian background living in Nashville, Tennessee made up all donors. CD4+ cells were split into CD45RA+ naive and CD45RA-negative memory subsets. The source of the sample is a study of shared clonotypes between healthy human individuals. The germline gives CDR1 LNHDA, CDR2 SQIVND (reference sequence). With 5 bases clipped from V and 6 bases from J, the junction kept 6 bases outside the gene matches. CDR3 length: 15 residues. Study conclusions and caveats: Some clonotypes were shared by all four sorted-subset donors, while others were not shared. The non-shared ones had lower generation probabilities than the shared ones.

This table comes from immunoSEQ multiplex PCR, and its TCRdb copy is limited to in-frame clones, with some not included. The sample yields over a million clones, around 98.5% seen once. V gene TRBV19 combines with J gene TRBJ2-2; 10 bases are a match to TRBD2. The source is a man younger than 40 in good health. Sequenced: naive CD4+ T cells sorted from blood. Documented subset: CD45RA+ positively selected. CDR3: CASSRRLAGPGELFF. CDR3 in DNA: TGTGCCAGTAGTCGAAGACTAGCGGGCCCCGGGGAGCTGTTTTTT.